This entry is about one TCR beta chain. Its antigen is undetermined. This record belongs to a study of shared clonotypes between healthy human individuals. Study findings and constraints: Though the depth was large, rarefaction showed that sorted-subset sequencing was incomplete. Lower generation probabilities were found for non-shared clonotypes than for those shared by all four donors. Measured sharing among donors was expected to vary with sequencing depth.

TCRdb's copy holds only in-frame clones and misses some; the assay was immunoSEQ multiplex PCR. There are 730,000 or so clones in the sample; approximately 79% occur only once, and about 1.8% lies in the top ten. The CDR3 length is 14 residues. V gave up 0 bases and J gave up 1 base, with 7 bases separating them. Germline lookup yields CDR1 SGHNT and CDR2 YYREEE (reference sequence). This sequence joins TRBV5-4 and TRBJ2-5; D remains unclear. The clonotype comes from a woman younger than 45 in good health. Sequenced: memory CD4+ T cells sorted from blood. As to subset: CD45RA-negative fraction. CDR3 sequence (DNA): TGTGCCAGCAGCTTGGCGGCCAGCCAAGAGACCCAGTACTTC. Encoded protein: CASSLAASQETQYF. Using reference TRBV5-4 and TRBJ2-5 for the parts outside the CDR3, the full variable domain is ETGVTQSPTHLIKTRGQQVTLRCSSQSGHNTVSWYQQALGQGPQFIFQYYREEENGRGNFPPRFSGLQFPNYSSELNVNALELDDSALYLCASSLAASQETQYFGPGTRLLVL.